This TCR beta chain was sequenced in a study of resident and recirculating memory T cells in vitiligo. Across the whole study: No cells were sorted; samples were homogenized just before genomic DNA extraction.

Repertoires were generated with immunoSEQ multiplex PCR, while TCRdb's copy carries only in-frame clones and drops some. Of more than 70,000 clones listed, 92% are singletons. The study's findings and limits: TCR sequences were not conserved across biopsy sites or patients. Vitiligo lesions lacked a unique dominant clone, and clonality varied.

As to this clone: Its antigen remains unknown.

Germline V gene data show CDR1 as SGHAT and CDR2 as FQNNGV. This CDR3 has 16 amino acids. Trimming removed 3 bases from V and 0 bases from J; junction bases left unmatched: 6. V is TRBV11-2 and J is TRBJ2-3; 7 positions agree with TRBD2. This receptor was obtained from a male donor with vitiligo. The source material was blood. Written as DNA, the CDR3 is TGTGCCAGCAGCTTGTGGGGGAGGGTGAGCACAGATACGCAGTATTTT. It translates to CASSLWGRVSTDTQYF.